This TCR beta chain was sequenced in a study of blood T cell repertoires in COVID-19 (dated by TCRdb to 2020 to 2021). As for the study more broadly: The collaborator samples originated in the United States, Italy and Spain and spanned the acute and convalescent phases of COVID-19. Nearly every sample came with metadata listing a de-identified subject ID, COVID-19 status, age in years and sex. Samples were obtained from the ongoing ImmuneRACE study (first 160 participants) and from about 1,300 subjects provided by 6 global collaborators. The material from the prospective study consisted of cDNA or gDNA derived from T cells, B-cell-depleted T cells, or PBMCs. The repertoires were released in a freely available public database meant as a resource for research on the immune response to SARS-CoV-2. Deeply sampled blood TCRbeta repertoires from subjects exposed to, actively infected with, or recovered from COVID-19 were included in the dataset. HLA class I and class II types, where available, came from metadata supplied by the sample provider rather than from assay-based typing. Study-wide findings and limitations: Clinical and demographic metadata were provided uncurated, with the amount varying by source and participant.

Turning to this clone: What this receptor recognizes is not known. Qualities for individual bases were not recorded, and no much larger clone is one base off.

The collaborating institutions used their own protocols to collect whole blood in K2EDTA tubes. For TCRbeta analysis, collaborators shipped samples in one of three forms: frozen whole blood, isolated PBMCs, or DNA extracted from either of those sample types. TCRbeta CDR3 regions were amplified from genomic DNA using the immunoSEQ Assay, a bias-controlled multiplex PCR. As for how the authors treated the data: The number of nucleated cells in each sample was estimated from the amplification of reference gene primers within the assay. Sequence reads were collapsed and filtered to measure the absolute abundance of every unique TCRbeta CDR3 rearrangement. For each sample, productive Simpson clonality was calculated as the square root of Simpson's diversity index over productive rearrangements. TCRdb took over this immuneACCESS table, retaining in-frame rearrangements with V and J assigned. Such tables are incomplete; in checked studies, under half of the missing clones stem from an unresolved V gene, and the remainder is unexplained. That table is the source of V, J and clone size, and D and trimming were worked out from the DNA. A total of approximately 110,000 clones appear in this sample, approximately 83% of them only once. The ten largest clones take up around 4.5% of the sample.

From the cysteine up to the phenylalanine, the CDR3 has a length of 13 residues. Only the CDR3 part of the read is kept: 39 bases, read in frame from the first base. Taken from the germline V gene, the CDR1 and CDR2 loops are SGHNT and YENEEA. The germline V and J ends show losses of 6 bases and 6 bases respectively, and no gene match explains 3 bases of the junction. The clonotype originates from a man aged 50-60 years with acute or convalescent COVID-19. The V and J segments used are TRBV11-3 and TRBJ2-2; 8 bases in the junction line up with TRBD1. The sample taken for sequencing was peripheral blood. The CDR3 corresponds to CASRRTGSGELFF. The DNA sequence is TGTGCCAGCAGGCGGACAGGGTCCGGGGAGCTGTTTTTT.